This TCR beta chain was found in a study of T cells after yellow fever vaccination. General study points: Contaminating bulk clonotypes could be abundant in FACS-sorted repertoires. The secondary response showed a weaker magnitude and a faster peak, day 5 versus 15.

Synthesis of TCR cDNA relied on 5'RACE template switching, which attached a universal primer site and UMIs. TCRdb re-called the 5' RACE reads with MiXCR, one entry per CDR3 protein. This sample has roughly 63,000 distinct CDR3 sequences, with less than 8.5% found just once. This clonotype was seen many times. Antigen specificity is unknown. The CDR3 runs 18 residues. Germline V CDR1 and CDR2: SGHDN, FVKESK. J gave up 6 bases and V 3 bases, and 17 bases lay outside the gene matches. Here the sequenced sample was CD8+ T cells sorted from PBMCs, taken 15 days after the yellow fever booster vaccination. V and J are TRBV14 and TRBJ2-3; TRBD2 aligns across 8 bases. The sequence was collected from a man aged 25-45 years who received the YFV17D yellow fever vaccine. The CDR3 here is CASSHPAGESPLTDTQYF. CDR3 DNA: TGTGCCAGCAGCCACCCAGCGGGAGAGTCCCCCCTCACGGATACGCAGTATTTT.